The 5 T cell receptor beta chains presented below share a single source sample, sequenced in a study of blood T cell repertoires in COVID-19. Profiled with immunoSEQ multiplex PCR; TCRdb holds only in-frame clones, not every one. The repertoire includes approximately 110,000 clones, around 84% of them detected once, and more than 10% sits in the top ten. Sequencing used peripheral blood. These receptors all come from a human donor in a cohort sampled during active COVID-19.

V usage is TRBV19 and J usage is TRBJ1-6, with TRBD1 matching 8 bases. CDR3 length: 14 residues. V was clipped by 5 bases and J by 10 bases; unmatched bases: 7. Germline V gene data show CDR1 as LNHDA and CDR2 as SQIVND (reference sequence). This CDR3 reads CASSPRQGRSPLHF. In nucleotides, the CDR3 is TGTGCCAGTAGTCCTCGACAGGGGAGATCACCCCTCCACTTT.

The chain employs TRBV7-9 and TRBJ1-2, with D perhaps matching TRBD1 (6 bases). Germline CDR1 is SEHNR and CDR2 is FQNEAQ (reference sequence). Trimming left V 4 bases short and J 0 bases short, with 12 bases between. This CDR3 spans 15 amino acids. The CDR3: CASSSQGIPNYGYTF. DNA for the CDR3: TGTGCCAGCAGCTCACAGGGAATCCCTAACTATGGCTACACCTTC.

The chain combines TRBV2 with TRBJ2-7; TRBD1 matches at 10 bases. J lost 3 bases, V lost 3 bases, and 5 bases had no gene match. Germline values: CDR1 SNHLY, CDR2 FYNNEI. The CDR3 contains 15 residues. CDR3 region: CASSDKRTGGYEQYF. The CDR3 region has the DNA TGTGCCAGCAGTGATAAAAGGACAGGGGGCTACGAGCAGTACTTC.

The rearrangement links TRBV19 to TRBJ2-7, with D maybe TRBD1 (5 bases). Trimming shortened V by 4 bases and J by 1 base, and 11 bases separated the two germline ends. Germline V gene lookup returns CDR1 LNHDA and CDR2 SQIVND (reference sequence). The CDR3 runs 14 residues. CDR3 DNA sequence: TGTGCCAGTAGTAGCCCCCACAGGTCCTACGAGCAGTACTTC. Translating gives CASSSPHRSYEQYF.

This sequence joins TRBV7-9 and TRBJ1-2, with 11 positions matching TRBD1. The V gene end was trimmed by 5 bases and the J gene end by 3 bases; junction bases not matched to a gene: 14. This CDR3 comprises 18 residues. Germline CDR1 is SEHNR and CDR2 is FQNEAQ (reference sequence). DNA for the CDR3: TGTGCCAGCAGCCCTCACCTACCGGGACAGGGGGGCCACTATGGCTACACCTTC. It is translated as CASSPHLPGQGGHYGYTF.